This T cell receptor (beta chain) was identified during a study of identical twins. In TCRdb, the 5' RACE reads were re-called with MiXCR into one record per CDR3 protein. The sample records 17,000 or so distinct CDR3 sequences, less than 70% being singletons. The sequencing input was memory (CD45RO+) T cells sorted from blood. The sequence was obtained from a woman younger than 35 in good health. This table probably holds off-target reads from a library built for another chain.

The CDR3, as DNA: TGCAGTGCTCGAGGGCATGGGGCAGCGGCTCGGGGGTCCCAGTACTTC. As protein: CSARGHGAAARGSQYF. This chain connects TRBV20-1 to TRBJ2-5; D perhaps matches TRBD2 (6 bases). The length of the CDR3 is 16 residues. CDR1 and CDR2 (germline): DFQATT, SNEGSKA (reference sequence). V was cut by 5 bases and J by 9 bases, with 28 bases left in between.